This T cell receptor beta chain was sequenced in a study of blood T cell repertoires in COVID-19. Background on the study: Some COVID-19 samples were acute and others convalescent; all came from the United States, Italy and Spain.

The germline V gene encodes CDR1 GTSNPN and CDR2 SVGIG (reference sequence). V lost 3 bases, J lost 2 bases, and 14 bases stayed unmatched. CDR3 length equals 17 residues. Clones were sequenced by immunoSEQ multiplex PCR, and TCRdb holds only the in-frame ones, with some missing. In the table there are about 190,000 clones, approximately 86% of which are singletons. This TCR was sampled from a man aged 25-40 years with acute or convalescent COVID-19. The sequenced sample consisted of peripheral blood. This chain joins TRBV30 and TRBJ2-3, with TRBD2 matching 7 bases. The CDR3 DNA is TGTGCCTGGAGCTCCACGGAGCTAGCGGTCCTCACAGATACGCAGTATTTT. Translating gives CAWSSTELAVLTDTQYF.